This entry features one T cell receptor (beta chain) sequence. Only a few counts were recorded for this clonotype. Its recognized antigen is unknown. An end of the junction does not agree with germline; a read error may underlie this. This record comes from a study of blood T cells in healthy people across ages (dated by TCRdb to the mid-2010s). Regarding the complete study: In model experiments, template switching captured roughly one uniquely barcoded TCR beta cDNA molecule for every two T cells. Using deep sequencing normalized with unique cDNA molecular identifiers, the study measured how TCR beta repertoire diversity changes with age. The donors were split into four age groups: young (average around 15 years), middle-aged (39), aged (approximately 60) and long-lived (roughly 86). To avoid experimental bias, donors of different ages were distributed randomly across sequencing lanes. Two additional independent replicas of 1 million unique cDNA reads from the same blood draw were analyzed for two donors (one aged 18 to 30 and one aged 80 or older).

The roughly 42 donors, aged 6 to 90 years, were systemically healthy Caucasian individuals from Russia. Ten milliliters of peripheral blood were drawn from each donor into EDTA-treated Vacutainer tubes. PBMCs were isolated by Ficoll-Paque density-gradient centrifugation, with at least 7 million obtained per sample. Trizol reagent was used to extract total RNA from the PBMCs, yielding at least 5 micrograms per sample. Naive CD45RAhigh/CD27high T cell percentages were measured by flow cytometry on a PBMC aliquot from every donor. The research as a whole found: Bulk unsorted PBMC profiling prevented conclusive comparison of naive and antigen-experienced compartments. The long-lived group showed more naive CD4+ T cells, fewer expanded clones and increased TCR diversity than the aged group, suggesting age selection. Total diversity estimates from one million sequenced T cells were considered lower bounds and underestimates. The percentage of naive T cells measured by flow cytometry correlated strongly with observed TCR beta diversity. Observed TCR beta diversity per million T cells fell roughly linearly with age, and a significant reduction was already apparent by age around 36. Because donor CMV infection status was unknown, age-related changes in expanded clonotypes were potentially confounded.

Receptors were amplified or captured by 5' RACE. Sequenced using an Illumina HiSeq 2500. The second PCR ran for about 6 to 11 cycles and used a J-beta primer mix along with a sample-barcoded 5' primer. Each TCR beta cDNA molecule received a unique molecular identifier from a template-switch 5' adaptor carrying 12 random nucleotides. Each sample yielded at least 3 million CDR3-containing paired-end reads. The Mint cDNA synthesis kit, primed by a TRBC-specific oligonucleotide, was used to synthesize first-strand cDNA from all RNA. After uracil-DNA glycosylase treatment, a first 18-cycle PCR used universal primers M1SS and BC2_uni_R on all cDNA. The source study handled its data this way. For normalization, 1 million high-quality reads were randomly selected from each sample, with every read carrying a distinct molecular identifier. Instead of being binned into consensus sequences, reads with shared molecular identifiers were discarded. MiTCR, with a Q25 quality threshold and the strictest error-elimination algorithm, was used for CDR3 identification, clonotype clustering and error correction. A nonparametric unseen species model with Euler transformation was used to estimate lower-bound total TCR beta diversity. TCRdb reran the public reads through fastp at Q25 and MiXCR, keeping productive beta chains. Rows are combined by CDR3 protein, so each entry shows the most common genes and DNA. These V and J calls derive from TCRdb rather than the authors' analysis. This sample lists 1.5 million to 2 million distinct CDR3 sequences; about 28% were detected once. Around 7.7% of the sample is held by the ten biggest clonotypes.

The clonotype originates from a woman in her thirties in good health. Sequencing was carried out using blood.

DNA sequence: TGTGCCAGCAGGCGCCGCTGGCGGGGAGTTCAAGAGACCCGGTACTTC. Translated, this gives CASRRRWRGVQETRYF. The V gene is TRBV27 and the J gene is TRBJ2-5; the D segment could be TRBD2, given 6 matching bases. The CDR3 runs 16 residues from the cysteine to the phenylalanine. Only CDR3 DNA remains: 48 bases, in frame from the first base. The germline V gene encodes CDR1 MNHEY and CDR2 SMNVEV (reference sequence).